The present entry profiles one T cell receptor (beta chain) with its context. Its antigen is still unknown. This specimen comes from a study of Ad26.COV2.S vaccination and SARS-CoV-2 variants. Study-level background: Into the muscle, Ad26.COV2.S was dosed once or twice, 56 days apart. Study-level points and caveats: Similar non-spike TCR breadth was seen in vaccine and placebo recipients.

Treatment specified: approximately 18 received Ad26.COV2.S at low or high dose, single or two shots; several received placebo; per-sample allocation not given. Repertoires come from day 63 after the first vaccine or placebo injection. Germline CDR1 ENHRY, CDR2 SYGVKD. There are 14 residues in the CDR3. Trimming shortened V by 2 bases and J by 5 bases, and 12 bases separated the two germline ends. Sequencing was performed with immunoSEQ multiplex PCR; in TCRdb, only in-frame clones are kept and a portion is missing. This table has 350,000 to 500,000 clones, roughly 90% appearing once. This TCR came from a person aged 18-65 years who received the Ad26.COV2.S COVID-19 vaccine or a placebo. This chain connects TRBV10-3 to TRBJ2-5; TRBD1 or TRBD2 may be the D gene (5 bases each). Sample: peripheral blood, taken in a trial of Ad26.COV2.S vaccine versus placebo. This CDR3 is CAISESGGWETQYF. The CDR3 DNA follows: TGTGCCATCAGTGAGAGTGGGGGTTGGGAGACCCAGTACTTC.